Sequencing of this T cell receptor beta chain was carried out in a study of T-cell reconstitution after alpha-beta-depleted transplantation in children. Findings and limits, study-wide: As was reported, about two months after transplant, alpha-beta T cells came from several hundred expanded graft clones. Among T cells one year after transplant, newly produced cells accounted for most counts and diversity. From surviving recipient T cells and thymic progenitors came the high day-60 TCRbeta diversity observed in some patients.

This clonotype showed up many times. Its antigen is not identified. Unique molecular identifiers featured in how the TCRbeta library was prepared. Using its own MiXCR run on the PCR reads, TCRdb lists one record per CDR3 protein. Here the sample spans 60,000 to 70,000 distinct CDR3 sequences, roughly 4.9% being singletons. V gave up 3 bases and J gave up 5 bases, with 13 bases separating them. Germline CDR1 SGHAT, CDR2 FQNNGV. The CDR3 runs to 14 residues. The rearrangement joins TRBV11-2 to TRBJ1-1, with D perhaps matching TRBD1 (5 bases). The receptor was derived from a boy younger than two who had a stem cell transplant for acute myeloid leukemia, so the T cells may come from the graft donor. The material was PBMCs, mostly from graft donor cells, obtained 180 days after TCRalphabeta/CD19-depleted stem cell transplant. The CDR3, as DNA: TGTGCCAGCAGCTTTCCCCCGGGGGTTACTGAAGCTTTCTTT. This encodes CASSFPPGVTEAFF. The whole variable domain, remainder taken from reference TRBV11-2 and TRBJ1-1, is EAGVAQSPRYKIIEKRQSVAFWCNPISGHATLYWYQQILGQGPKLLIQFQNNGVVDDSQLPKDRFSAERLKGVDSTLKIQPAKLEDSAVYLCASSFPPGVTEAFFGQGTRLTVV.